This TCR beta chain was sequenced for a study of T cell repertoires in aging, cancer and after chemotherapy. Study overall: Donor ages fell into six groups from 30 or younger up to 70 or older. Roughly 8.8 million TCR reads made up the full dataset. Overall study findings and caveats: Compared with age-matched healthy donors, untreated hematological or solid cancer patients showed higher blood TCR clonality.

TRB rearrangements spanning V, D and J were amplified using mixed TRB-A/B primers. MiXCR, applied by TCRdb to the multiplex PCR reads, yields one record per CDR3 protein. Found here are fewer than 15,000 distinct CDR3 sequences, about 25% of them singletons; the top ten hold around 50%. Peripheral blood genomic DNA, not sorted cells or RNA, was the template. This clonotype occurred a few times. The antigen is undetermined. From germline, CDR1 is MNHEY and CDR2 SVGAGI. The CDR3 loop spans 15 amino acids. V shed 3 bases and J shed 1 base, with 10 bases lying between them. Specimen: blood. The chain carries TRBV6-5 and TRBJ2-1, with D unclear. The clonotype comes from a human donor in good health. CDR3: CASSYSEESYNEQFF. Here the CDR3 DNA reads TGTGCCAGCAGTTATTCTGAGGAATCCTACAATGAGCAGTTCTTC.